A selection of T cell receptor beta chains follows, all from one sample in a study of control samples from healthy donors and cancer patients. TCRdb keeps only in-frame clones here, not all; method: immunoSEQ multiplex PCR. The sample has 130,000 or so clones, around 90% seen once. The sequencing input was blood. The receptors were gathered from a man aged 45-65 years in good health. CDR3s include the opening cysteine and the closing phenylalanine or tryptophan. A D gene is named only where the DNA matches it firmly. Only part of the rows carry a size: once, few, many, or a class if the clone is expanded.

v_gene,abundance,j_gene,d_gene,CDR3aa,CDR3nt
TRBV27,.,TRBJ2-2,TRBD2,CASSSGLAGGPNTGELFF,TGTGCCAGCAGTTCAGGACTAGCGGGGGGGCCGAACACCGGGGAGCTGTTTTTT
TRBV7-2,.,TRBJ1-1,.,CASSLTTVGNTEAFF,TGTGCCAGCAGCTTAACAACAGTTGGAAACACTGAAGCTTTCTTT
TRBV10-2,.,TRBJ2-7,TRBD2,CASAGTSGRKQYF,TGCGCCAGCGCCGGGACTAGCGGGAGGAAGCAGTACTTC
TRBV18,.,TRBJ1-3,.,CASSPQGTGNTIYF,TGTGCCAGCTCACCGCAGGGTACCGGAAACACCATATATTTT
TRBV2,.,TRBJ1-5,.,CASSEGGQPQHF,TGTGCCAGCAGTGAAGGGGGTCAGCCCCAGCATTTT
TRBV7-6,.,TRBJ2-1,.,CASSRNRDEQFF,TGTGCCAGCAGCCGCAACAGGGATGAGCAGTTCTTC
TRBV25-1,few,TRBJ1-4,.,CASRREDEKLFF,TGTGCCAGCAGGCGGGAGGACGAAAAACTGTTTTTT
TRBV3-1/TRBV3-2,.,TRBJ1-2,TRBD1,CASSQDGTGFNYGYTF,TGTGCCAGCAGCCAAGACGGGACAGGGTTTAACTATGGCTACACCTTC
TRBV9,.,TRBJ1-2,.,CASRQGQYGYTF,TGTGCCAGCAGACAGGGTCAGTATGGCTACACCTTC
TRBV6-6,.,TRBJ1-2,TRBD1,CASSYQGGAGIYGYTF,TGTGCCAGCAGTTACCAAGGGGGCGCAGGTATCTATGGCTACACCTTC
TRBV11-3,.,TRBJ2-1,.,CASSSGRVWDKTSYNEQFF,TGTGCCAGCAGCTCGGGTCGGGTATGGGACAAGACCAGCTACAATGAGCAGTTCTTC
TRBV7-2,once,TRBJ1-4,.,CASSPRPDEKLFF,TGTGCCAGCAGCCCGAGGCCTGATGAAAAACTGTTTTTT
TRBV5-8,.,TRBJ1-2,.,CASSSPRRKDFYGYTF,TGTGCCAGCAGCTCACCGCGCAGGAAAGACTTCTATGGCTACACCTTC
TRBV9,.,TRBJ1-2,TRBD1,CASSPVGAGGYGYTF,TGTGCCAGCAGCCCCGTCGGGGCAGGGGGCTATGGCTACACCTTC
TRBV10-2,.,TRBJ2-1,.,CASNEAAGWVNEQFF,TGCGCCAGTAATGAAGCAGCGGGTTGGGTCAATGAGCAGTTCTTC
TRBV19,.,TRBJ1-4,TRBD1,CASSMVTGATNEKLFF,TGTGCCAGTAGTATGGTGACAGGGGCAACTAATGAAAAACTGTTTTTT
TRBV9,.,TRBJ2-7,TRBD1,CASSVSWTGREQYF,TGTGCCAGCAGCGTATCTTGGACAGGGAGAGAGCAGTACTTC
TRBV7-9,.,TRBJ1-3,.,CGYLEGVSGNTIYF,TGTGGGTATTTGGAGGGCGTCTCTGGAAACACCATATATTTT
TRBV6-5,.,TRBJ1-1,.,CASSLESYAEAFF,TGTGCCAGCAGCTTAGAGAGTTACGCTGAAGCTTTCTTT
TRBV4-2,.,TRBJ2-3,.,CASSQDRGRNSPDTQYF,TGTGCCAGCAGCCAAGATCGAGGCAGGAATAGCCCAGATACGCAGTATTTT
TRBV15,.,TRBJ1-6,.,CATSRVLRGSYNSPLHF,TGTGCCACCAGCAGGGTCCTGAGAGGCTCCTATAATTCACCCCTCCACTTT
TRBV30,once,TRBJ1-4,.,CAWSQYRASNEKLFF,TGTGCCTGGAGCCAATACAGGGCCTCAAATGAAAAACTGTTTTTT
TRBV4-2,.,TRBJ1-1,TRBD1,CASSQDPDRVAEAFF,TGTGCCAGCAGCCAAGATCCCGACAGGGTGGCTGAAGCTTTCTTT
TRBV30,.,TRBJ1-6,TRBD1,CAWSVWDRGNSPLHF,TGTGCCTGGAGTGTGTGGGACAGGGGGAATTCACCCCTCCACTTT
TRBV30,.,TRBJ2-5,.,CAWSKQVLQETQYF,TGTGCCTGGAGTAAACAGGTCTTACAAGAGACCCAGTACTTC
TRBV24-1,.,TRBJ2-5,TRBD1,CATSESTGAGETQYF,TGTGCCACCAGTGAGTCGACAGGGGCCGGGGAGACCCAGTACTTC
TRBV5-1,once,TRBJ1-2,.,CASSWGGGFDGYTF,TGCGCCAGCAGCTGGGGAGGGGGTTTCGATGGCTACACCTTC
TRBV30,.,TRBJ1-4,TRBD1,CAWSVDRVGLGEKLFF,TGTGCCTGGAGTGTAGACAGGGTGGGGCTTGGTGAAAAACTGTTTTTT
TRBV24-1,few,TRBJ1-2,.,CATSDPTDGYTF,TGTGCCACCAGTGATCCCACAGATGGCTACACCTTC
TRBV7-9,.,TRBJ2-1,TRBD2,CASRSSGGAYNEQFF,TGTGCCAGCAGGTCTAGCGGGGGGGCCTACAATGAGCAGTTCTTC
TRBV4-2,.,TRBJ1-1,.,CASSQDRVNTEAFF,TGTGCCAGCAGCCAAGATAGGGTGAACACTGAAGCTTTCTTT
TRBV11-2,.,TRBJ2-7,TRBD1,CASSPGQGVEQYF,TGTGCCAGCAGCCCAGGACAGGGCGTCGAGCAGTACTTC
TRBV5-1,.,TRBJ1-3,.,CASSFDSGNTIYF,TGCGCCAGCAGCTTCGACTCTGGAAACACCATATATTTT
TRBV4-1,.,TRBJ2-1,.,CASSQDRDRYNEQFF,TGCGCCAGCAGCCAAGATCGCGATAGATACAATGAGCAGTTCTTC
TRBV11-2,.,TRBJ2-7,.,CASNIRDTWEQYF,TGTGCCAGCAACATTCGGGATACTTGGGAGCAGTACTTC
TRBV19,.,TRBJ1-6,.,CASSIEYERQSPLHF,TGTGCCAGTAGTATAGAGTATGAACGGCAATCACCCCTCCACTTT
TRBV30,.,TRBJ1-1,TRBD1,CAWTRQGTGYTEAFF,TGTGCCTGGACCCGACAGGGGACCGGGTACACTGAAGCTTTCTTT
TRBV5-5,.,TRBJ1-1,.,CASSLSGPRDTEAFF,TGTGCCAGCAGCTTATCTGGACCCCGAGACACTGAAGCTTTCTTT
TRBV6-4,.,TRBJ1-2,.,CASSDVGGRSYGYTF,TGTGCCAGCAGTGACGTCGGGGGCCGCTCCTATGGCTACACCTTC
TRBV5-4,.,TRBJ1-1,.,CASSPSGGNTEAFF,TGTGCCAGCAGCCCAAGCGGGGGGAACACTGAAGCTTTCTTT
TRBV5-1,few,TRBJ1-5,TRBD1,CASSYGTGSNQPQHF,TGCGCCAGCAGCTATGGGACAGGGAGCAATCAGCCCCAGCATTTT
TRBV6-1,.,TRBJ1-2,.,CASSERGNGYTF,TGTGCCAGCAGTGAACGAGGAAACGGCTACACCTTC
TRBV7-8,few,TRBJ1-6,.,CASSLTGRSPLHF,TGTGCCAGCAGCTTAACAGGGCGATCACCCCTCCACTTT
TRBV6-2/TRBV6-3,once,TRBJ1-2,TRBD1,CASSYSGQLRYGYTF,TGTGCCAGCAGTTACTCGGGACAGCTCCGTTATGGCTACACCTTC
TRBV3-1/TRBV3-2,.,TRBJ2-7,TRBD2,CASKRTSQTYEQYF,TGTGCCAGCAAGCGGACTAGCCAAACCTACGAGCAGTACTTC
TRBV10-3,.,TRBJ1-2,.,CAISESGDLYSYTF,TGTGCCATCAGTGAGTCCGGGGATCTCTATAGCTACACCTTC
TRBV2,.,TRBJ1-4,TRBD1,CASSETARQGGKLFF,TGTGCCAGCAGTGAAACGGCGAGACAGGGCGGAAAACTGTTTTTT
TRBV5-5,.,TRBJ1-6,TRBD1,CASRLQGDNSPLHF,TGTGCCAGCAGGTTACAGGGGGATAATTCACCCCTCCACTTT
TRBV9,.,TRBJ2-5,.,CASSVSGETQYF,TGTGCCAGCAGCGTTTCGGGTGAGACCCAGTACTTC
TRBV2,.,TRBJ2-7,.,CASSVYEQYF,TGTGCCAGCAGTGTTTACGAGCAGTACTTC